This entry lists 21 T cell receptor beta chains sequenced from one sample in a study of blood T cells in healthy people across ages. Next came a second PCR, run for about 6 to 12 cycles, which used a sample-barcoded 5' primer along with a J-beta primer mix. TCRdb re-analysed the 5' RACE reads in MiXCR, keeping a single row per CDR3 protein. The sample carries some 1.5 million distinct CDR3 sequences, about 42% recorded once. The sample consisted of blood. These receptors came from a young woman in good health.

The V call is TRBV5-1, the J call TRBJ2-1; 9 nucleotides line up with TRBD2. CDR1 is SGHRS and CDR2 is YFSETQ in the germline V gene. Losses at the gene ends were 3 bases for V and 6 bases for J; bases not matched to a gene: 7. The CDR3 consists of 15 residues. The CDR3 reads CASSWVAGVGNEQFF. The CDR3 DNA reads TGCGCCAGCAGCTGGGTAGCGGGGGTCGGCAATGAGCAGTTCTTC.

This clonotype was seen more than once but under ten times. The chain links TRBV20-1 to TRBJ2-3, with D perhaps TRBD2 (7 bases). The V gene lost 0 bases and the J gene lost 3 bases, with 13 bases spanning the gap. CDR1 DFQATT and CDR2 SNEGSKA come from the germline V gene (reference sequence). This CDR3 is 15 amino acids long. This CDR3 is CSARDPGGQTDTQYF. CDR3 nucleotide sequence: TGCAGTGCTAGAGATCCGGGGGGCCAGACAGATACGCAGTATTTT.

The J gene is TRBJ1-1, the V gene TRBV5-1; 7 positions match TRBD1. The CDR3 runs to 14 residues. V trimming: 6 bases; J trimming: 4 bases; junction bases outside the gene matches: 9. The V gene's germline CDR1 is SGHRS and CDR2 YFSETQ. The CDR3 reads CASTLLDRSTEAFF. The CDR3 DNA is TGCGCCAGCACCCTATTGGACAGGTCCACTGAAGCTTTCTTT.

The gene calls are TRBV27 and TRBJ2-1; D is possibly TRBD1 or TRBD2 (5 bases each). Deletions cut 3 bases from V and 8 bases from J, with 14 bases between. Looked up from germline, CDR1 is MNHEY and CDR2 is SMNVEV (reference sequence). The CDR3 is 14 residues long. The CDR3, as DNA: TGTGCCAGCAGTTTCAAGAGGGGAGTCGATGAGCAGTTCTTC. It translates to CASSFKRGVDEQFF.

This clonotype occurred a few times. The V call is TRBV12-3 or TRBV12-4, the J call TRBJ1-4; perhaps TRBD1 as D (5 bases). CDR3 length: 14 residues. Trimming left V 1 base short and J 11 bases short, with 14 bases between. DNA for the CDR3: TGTGCCAGCAGTTTAGGGCAGGGCGGGGGTAAACTGTTTTTT. It is translated as CASSLGQGGGKLFF.

The J gene is TRBJ2-3, the V gene TRBV3-1, with a weak D call TRBD2 (5 bases). Germline V gene data show CDR1 as LGHDT and CDR2 as YNNKEL (reference sequence). The CDR3 is 15 amino acids. Trimming shortened V by 4 bases and J by 4 bases, and 15 bases separated the two germline ends. The CDR3 DNA follows: TGTGCCAGCAGCCGGGATCAGCCTAGCTCAGATACGCAGTATTTT. Translating it yields CASSRDQPSSDTQYF.

V and J are TRBV4-3 and TRBJ2-2, with TRBD2 matching over 8 bases. Germline loops: CDR1 LGHNA, CDR2 YSLEER. V was clipped by 0 bases and J by 5 bases; unmatched bases: 14. The length of the CDR3 is 19 residues. Here the CDR3 reads CASSQEPGRAGLVTGELFF. The CDR3 nucleotides read TGCGCCAGCAGCCAAGAGCCCGGGAGGGCCGGTTTAGTAACCGGGGAGCTGTTTTTT.

This clonotype has only a few counts. The rearrangement links TRBV27 to TRBJ2-7; TRBD1 might be the D (7 bases). The CDR3 extends over 13 amino acids. Trimming removed 1 base at V and 6 bases at J, with 10 bases between. CDR1 and CDR2 from the germline V gene are MNHEY and SMNVEV (reference sequence). CDR3 region: CASSLFQGGEQYF. CDR3 bases: TGTGCCAGCAGTTTATTCCAGGGGGGCGAGCAGTACTTC.

The chain uses TRBV6-5 and TRBJ2-7; maybe TRBD1 (6 bases). CDR1 is MNHEY, CDR2 SVGAGI, per germline. Trimming left V 6 bases short and J 3 bases short, with 15 bases between. This CDR3 comprises 14 residues. CDR3 coding DNA: TGTGCCAGCAGAAACCGGGACATTTTCTACGAGCAGTACTTC. It codes for CASRNRDIFYEQYF.

V is TRBV12-3 or TRBV12-4 and J is TRBJ1-1; no definite D call. The CDR3 is made up of 14 amino acids. The V end lost 7 bases, the J end lost 4 bases, and 16 bases lay between the germline ends. The CDR3 region is CASTPGSRTTEAFF. Here the CDR3 DNA reads TGTGCCAGCACCCCGGGGAGCCGAACCACTGAAGCTTTCTTT.

This clonotype came up a few times. The chain couples TRBV7-2 to TRBJ1-5; 7 nucleotides align to TRBD1. The length of the CDR3 is 15 residues. CDR1 SGHTA and CDR2 FQGNSA come from the germline V gene. Trimming at V came to 0 bases and at J to 3 bases, leaving 2 bases not matched to a gene. CDR3 DNA sequence: TGTGCCAGCAGCTTAGCGGGACAGATCAATCAGCCCCAGCATTTT. Protein: CASSLAGQINQPQHF.

The CDR3 nucleotides are TGTGCCAGCAGCCGCCAAGGGGCCAGGTTGTTGACTGAAGCTTTCTTT. Translating it yields CASSRQGARLLTEAFF. The chain recombines TRBV12-3 or TRBV12-4 with TRBJ1-1; possible D gene TRBD1, 5 bases. Trimming took 6 bases from V and 5 from J, leaving 22 bases between them. This CDR3 is 16 amino acids long.

This chain connects TRBV7-3 to TRBJ1-2; the D is unclear. Trimming left V 5 bases short and J 0 bases short, with 19 bases between. This CDR3 comprises 17 residues. The germline gives CDR1 SGHTA, CDR2 FQGTGA. The CDR3 nucleotides read TGTGCCAGCAGCCTAAACTCCCGACGGGTAGCTAACTATGGCTACACCTTC. It encodes CASSLNSRRVANYGYTF.

The V and J genes are TRBV27 and TRBJ2-5; the match to TRBD1 covers 8 bases. The J call could be wrong; TRBJ2-7 is a better fit for the DNA end. The V gene's germline CDR1 is MNHEY and CDR2 SMNVEV (reference sequence). The CDR3 is 19 residues long. CDR3 DNA: TGTGCCAGCAGCAGTGTTAAGAGACAGGGGACTTTTAAGGCCTACGAGCAGTACTTC. Its protein product is CASSSVKRQGTFKAYEQYF.

CDR3 sequence: CASRGPAYNEQFF. In nucleotides, the CDR3 is TGTGCCAGCAGGGGACCGGCGTACAATGAGCAGTTCTTC. The chain employs TRBV28 and TRBJ2-1; either TRBD1 or TRBD2 may fit D (5 bases each). The V and J ends lost 6 bases and 4 bases respectively, with 10 bases between them. The length of the CDR3 is 13 residues. From germline, CDR1 is MDHEN and CDR2 SYDVKM.

The rearrangement links TRBV2 to TRBJ1-4, with 8 bases identical to TRBD1. CDR3 length equals 14 residues. The germline V gene encodes CDR1 SNHLY and CDR2 FYNNEI. V was pared by 5 bases and J by 7 bases, with 6 bases of the junction left unmatched. CDR3 coding DNA: TGTGCCAGCAGTTACAGGGGGATAGGTGAAAAACTGTTTTTT. Encoded protein: CASSYRGIGEKLFF.

The chain recombines TRBV6-6 with TRBJ1-4; D ambiguous. V was clipped by 5 bases and J by 8 bases, with 12 bases between them. This CDR3 has 13 residues. The germline V gene has CDR1 MNHNY and CDR2 SVGAGI (reference sequence). The CDR3 DNA reads TGTGCCAGCAGTGTCCGAAGGCGCGAAAAACTGTTTTTT. Translated, it gives CASSVRRREKLFF.

The genes are TRBV4-1 and TRBJ2-5; 10 nucleotides line up with TRBD1. The J call is doubtful: the DNA matches TRBJ2-7 better. The CDR3 is 14 amino acids. Per germline, CDR1 MGHRA and CDR2 YSYEKL. For the CDR3, the DNA is TGCGCCAGCAGCCAAGTTGGGGACAGGGGCGAGCAGTACTTC. It encodes CASSQVGDRGEQYF.

A few counts support this clonotype. This chain uses TRBV19 with TRBJ2-1, with 12 bases fitting TRBD2. Per the germline V gene, CDR1 is LNHDA and CDR2 is SQIVND (reference sequence). The junction had 7 bases not matched to a gene; V was cut back by 6 bases and J by 7 bases. This CDR3 comprises 15 residues. The CDR3 here is CASRFLAGGLNEQFF. The CDR3 nucleotides are TGTGCCAGTAGGTTCCTAGCGGGGGGGTTGAATGAGCAGTTCTTC.

The chain joins TRBV20-1 to TRBJ2-3; the D gene is possibly TRBD1 (6 bases). The ends were cut back, 6 bases at V and 6 bases at J, with 13 bases in the middle. The CDR3 has 12 residues. Germline loops: CDR1 DFQATT, CDR2 SNEGSKA (reference sequence). The CDR3 reads CSAYRVVDTQYF. CDR3 DNA: TGCAGTGCGTACAGGGTCGTGGATACGCAGTATTTT.

The V and J genes are TRBV13 and TRBJ2-7; 11 bases map to TRBD1. CDR1 and CDR2 (germline): PRHDT, FYEKMQ (reference sequence). V lost 3 bases, J lost 5 bases, and 3 bases stayed unmatched. The CDR3 loop spans 14 amino acids. The CDR3 is CASSFGQGANEQYF. The CDR3 coding sequence is TGTGCCAGCAGCTTTGGACAGGGGGCGAACGAGCAGTACTTC.